The present entry profiles one T cell receptor (beta chain) with its context. This clone was observed a few times. It lacks a known antigen. Per-base qualities were not stored, and no clone one base away is much larger. CDR1 SGHRS and CDR2 YFSETQ are derived from the germline V gene. Trimming takes 3 bases from V and 4 bases from J, and the germline ends sit 16 bases apart. Including the terminal cysteine and phenylalanine, the CDR3 comprises 15 residues. Here the CDR3 DNA is all that survives: 45 bases in frame from base 1. The data belong to a study of blood T cell repertoires in COVID-19 (dated by TCRdb to the early 2020s). At the level of the whole study: Collaborator samples came from the United States, Italy and Spain and covered acute and convalescent phases of COVID-19. The dataset comprised deeply sampled blood TCRbeta repertoires from subjects exposed to, actively infected with, or recovered from COVID-19. The samples were drawn from the first 160 participants of the ongoing ImmuneRACE study and from over a thousand subjects provided by 6 global collaborators. Where available, HLA class I and class II types were obtained from metadata supplied by the sample provider rather than from assay-based typing. The prospective study material was composed of cDNA or gDNA derived from T cells, B-cell-depleted T cells, or PBMCs. The repertoires were released in a freely available public database meant as a resource for research on the immune response to SARS-CoV-2. The sample metadata nearly always contained a de-identified subject ID, COVID-19 status, age in years and sex.

Whole blood was collected in K2EDTA tubes by collaborating institutions according to the institutions' own protocols. Collaborator samples were shipped for TCRbeta analysis as frozen whole blood, isolated PBMCs, or DNA extracted from either sample type. TCRbeta CDR3 regions were amplified from genomic DNA by means of the immunoSEQ Assay, a bias-controlled multiplex PCR. The study's processing was this. Nucleated cell counts per sample were estimated from amplification of reference gene primers within the assay. To quantify the absolute abundance of each unique TCRbeta CDR3 rearrangement, sequence reads were collapsed and filtered. For each sample, productive Simpson clonality was calculated by taking the square root of Simpson's diversity index across productive rearrangements. TCRdb carries this immuneACCESS record with in-frame sequences only. Its versions omit some clonotypes, under half of them owing to an unresolved V gene in the studies checked, with the rest unexplained. That table furnishes V, J and clone size, whereas the DNA furnished D and trimming. The sample records some 220,000 clones, 84% of which are singletons. The ten largest account for 9.7% of the sample.

On the study overall, not on this receptor specifically: How much clinical and demographic metadata was included differed by source and by participant, and the metadata was provided uncurated.

Specimen: peripheral blood. Rearrangement joined TRBV5-1 to TRBJ1-2; TRBD1 is a possible D gene, resting on 6 matching bases. The receptor's source is a man over 45 with active or convalescent COVID-19. CDR3 reads: CASSSQGEGLYGYTF. The DNA sequence follows: TGCGCCAGCAGCTCACAGGGAGAGGGGCTCTATGGCTACACCTTC.